The sequence of this T cell receptor beta chain was determined in a study of shared clonotypes between healthy human individuals. Positively selected for CCR7, the CD45RO-negative cells used as naive CD8 cells excluded terminally differentiated effector memory CD45RA+ cells. Here immunoSEQ multiplex PCR was the method, and the copy in TCRdb shows in-frame clones only, minus some. The sample records millions of clones, 93% being singletons. The TCR comes from a young man in good health. Some clones in this sample may be carry-over from other donors' samples. The specimen sequenced was naive CD8+ T cells from PBMCs.

The CDR3 sequence: CASSQPGAYTF. In nucleotides, the CDR3 is TGCGCCAGCAGCCAGCCAGGGGCCTACACCTTC. The chain uses TRBV4-1 and TRBJ1-2, with a tentative D call TRBD1 (6 bases). V lost 3 bases and J lost 10, with 9 bases in between. CDR1 is MGHRA, CDR2 YSYEKL, per germline. The CDR3 spans 11 residues.